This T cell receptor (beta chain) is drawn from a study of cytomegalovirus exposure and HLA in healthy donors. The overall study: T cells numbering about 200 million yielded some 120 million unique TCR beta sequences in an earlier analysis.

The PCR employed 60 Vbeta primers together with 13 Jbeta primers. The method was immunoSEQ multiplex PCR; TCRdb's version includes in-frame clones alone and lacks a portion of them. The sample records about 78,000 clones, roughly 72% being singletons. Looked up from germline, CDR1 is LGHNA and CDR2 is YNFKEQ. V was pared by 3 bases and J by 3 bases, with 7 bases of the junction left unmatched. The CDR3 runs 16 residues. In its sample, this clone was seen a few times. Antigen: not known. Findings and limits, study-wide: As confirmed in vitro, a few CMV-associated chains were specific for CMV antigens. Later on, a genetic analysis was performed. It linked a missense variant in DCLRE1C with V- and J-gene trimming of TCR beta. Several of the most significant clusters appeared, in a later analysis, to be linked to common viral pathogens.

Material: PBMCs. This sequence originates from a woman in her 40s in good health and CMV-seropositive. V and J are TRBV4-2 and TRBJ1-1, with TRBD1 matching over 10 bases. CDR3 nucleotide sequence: TGTGCCAGCAGCCATCCCACCGGACAGGGGGACACTGAAGCTTTCTTT. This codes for CASSHPTGQGDTEAFF.